This note documents a single T cell receptor beta chain sequence. Which antigen it targets is not known. Base-call qualities are not available, and no considerably larger clone is one nucleotide away. From a lookup of the germline V gene, CDR1 and CDR2 are MNHEY and SVGAGI. Trimming removed 4 bases from V and 5 bases from J; the gene matches leave 4 bases unexplained. The CDR3 spans 14 residues, from the cysteine through the phenylalanine. CDR3 DNA is the only sequence kept; it has 42 bases, read in frame from the first base. This sample stems from a study of cytomegalovirus exposure and HLA in healthy donors (dated by TCRdb to about 2017). Study-level background: An earlier analysis of some 620 of the donors reported over 250 Gb of sequence data and about 120 million unique TCR beta sequences obtained from about 180 million T cells. Around 330 gigabases of sequencing data and about 92 million unique TCR sequences made up an early release that covered over 550 HLA-typed donors. Of the 300 to 500 genotyped donors, 75% to 85% were placed in the genetic ancestry cluster associated with self-reported Caucasian donors. The study aimed to test whether cataloging public T cell receptors could reveal signatures of past pathogen exposure. The study used immunosequencing to profile the T cell repertoires of approximately 630 subjects and linked those repertoires to cytomegalovirus serostatus. Besides the first cohort of 666 subjects, a separate validation cohort made up of 120 different subjects was used. High-throughput TCR immunosequencing, statistical association of individual TCRs with disease status, and machine learning were combined to predict cytomegalovirus infection status. In a later analysis, previously published TCR beta repertoires from 666 donors were re-analyzed and high-resolution HLA genotyping was added so that TCR occurrence patterns could be studied. Rather than using new phenotypic data, the later analysis identified candidate immune exposures from TCR beta sequences and from how often those sequences occurred across donors. An earlier analysis of approximately 640 of the donors applied high-throughput TCR beta sequencing to assess whether each TCR beta V gene segment acted as functional or pseudogenic. Donor age, sex, ethnicity and CMV serostatus were compiled together with the repertoire data. A later genetic analysis used genome-wide SNP genotypes for about three fifths of the 666 donors, treating that subset as a discovery cohort. All discovery cohort repertoires had been generated on a single sequencing platform. HLA typing covered class I and class II loci at four-digit resolution. Typing coverage varied by locus: roughly 620-640 donors for A, B, C, DRB1 and DQB1; 500 to 550 for DQA1; over 600 for DPA1; roughly 450 for DPB1. Four or five DR-DQ haplotypes were handled as single units for association and clustering because linkage in the cohort was strong. Across 398 genotyped donors of the cohort, an average of approximately 220,000 unique TCR beta nucleotide sequences per donor were sequenced, and roughly a sixth of those sequences were non-productive. The paper as a whole reports these results and caveats: CMV serostatus was the only immune exposure information available for the cohort. In a later analysis, most CMV-associated TCR beta chains were found to appear HLA-restricted, with HLA associations seemingly driven largely by CMV exposure. Assigning TCR associations to individual alleles was difficult when HLA alleles, especially DR and DQ, strongly co-occurred. Because HLA typing was missing for some donors at each locus, association tests included only the typed subset. The classifier was reported to diagnose cytomegalovirus status with high specificity and sensitivity in both the original and validation cohorts. Broadly in line with IMGT annotations, most TCR beta V segments showed up in productive rearrangements about 87% or about 30% of the time in an earlier analysis of several hundred of the donors. In a later genetic analysis, a missense DCLRE1C variant was associated with V-gene and J-gene trimming of TCR beta chains, and the association was replicated in an independent cohort. This cohort had only TCR beta chains sequenced, and the lack of alpha or paired-chain data limited which features could be detected. Some IMGT-functional V segments, including TRBV6-2 and TRBV6-3, could not be told apart with the 87-base-pair reads, so those segments were excluded. While some public TCRs were present in many individuals, most TCR sequences turned up only very rarely across donors. Because counts were too low, about 15 rarely observed V segments, including chromosome 9 orphons, were left out of the earlier analysis of about 620 of the donors. In a later analysis, several top co-occurrence clusters were reported to appear linked to parvovirus B19, influenza, CMV and Epstein-Barr virus. A cluster of highly shared sequence variants was judged likely to be a technical artifact of the sequencing pipeline. In a later analysis, HLA-associated TCR beta chains were found to be more clonally expanded and to have lower generation probabilities than equally common non-associated chains. A further reported finding was that TCR beta sequences accurately predicted the HLA-A and HLA-B alleles for most subjects in the first cohort. It was suggested by the authors that the approach could potentially be generalized to other disease states and immunological phenotypes. According to a later genetic analysis, donors in an Asian-associated ancestry cluster had fewer N-insertions in productive TCRs than the approximately 650-donor mean. A later analysis associated around 16,000 TCR beta sequences with specific HLA alleles at a false discovery rate of 0.05. A later analysis found that TCR association rates varied across HLA loci, with DRB1 alleles showing the most associated TCRs and HLA-C alleles the fewest. Sequencing depth was assumed to be roughly uniform across donors in the presence/absence analyses, though that assumption may not hold. Correlated functional status among segregating V segments might reflect linkage disequilibrium, but an unknown experimental factor could not be ruled out. In the study, approximately 150 TCR beta chains were listed as associated with cytomegalovirus. In vitro tests confirmed that three of the cytomegalovirus-associated TCR beta chains recognize cytomegalovirus antigens.

The cohort consisted of approximately 670 healthy bone marrow donors. At the time of sampling, all cohort members were nominally healthy, though unrecorded immune exposures were likely present. The donor tested CMV seronegative, placing the donor among the approximately 400 seronegative members of the cohort. A peripheral blood sample was provided by each donor, and peripheral blood mononuclear cells were used for TCR beta sequencing. Genomic DNA was extracted from the blood cell samples with the Qiagen DNeasy Blood Extraction Kit. The library was made by the immunoSEQ multiplex PCR assay. For the multiplex PCR, a mixture combining 60 forward primers for TCR Vbeta segments and 13 reverse primers for TCR Jbeta segments was used. Amplification of the CDR3 region of rearranged TCR beta genes was performed with a multiplex PCR assay on genomic DNA. The Illumina HiSeq System was used to sequence the amplified TCR beta libraries as 87-base-pair reads. From the authors' description of their analysis: A later analysis counted about 76 million unique TCR beta chains across the 650 to 700 repertoires, and roughly 9.9 million of these chains were shared by at least two donors. Raw reads were error-corrected and collapsed into unique sequences by a nearest-neighbor algorithm in which closely related sequences were merged to remove PCR and sequencing errors. Alignment of CDR3 sequences to IMGT reference sequences was used to assign V, D and J gene segments. For a sequence to be retained, at least a six-nucleotide match to both a V gene segment and a J gene segment was required. Rearrangements were called productive when the CDR3 lacked stop codons and stayed in frame with V and J; all others were non-productive. CDR3 was defined by IMGT convention, running from the second conserved V-encoded cysteine to the conserved J-encoded phenylalanine. The earlier analysis of 450 to 750 of the donors excluded any sequence lacking an unambiguous match to a single V gene segment. An earlier analysis of over 450 of the donors classified V segments as functional when productive rearrangements were above 56.7% and as segregating when the standard deviation between donors was above 5%. A statistical classification framework was built for diagnosing cytomegalovirus status from the catalog of TCR beta chain sequences. A later analysis assigned V and J genes by comparing TCR nucleotide sequences with IMGT/GENE-DB human TR gene sequences. In a later analysis, CDR3 sequences and most-parsimonious VDJ recombination scenarios were assigned using the TCRdist pipeline. In a later analysis, each TCR beta chain was defined by its CDR3 amino acid sequence together with its V-gene family, and reads lacking a unique V-gene family were excluded. In a later analysis, 450 to 600 highly shared, low-generation-probability nucleotide sequences were removed to address suspected cross-contamination and a sequencing artifact. In a later analysis, a clonal expansion index was calculated for each public chain from normalized within-repertoire ranks of inferred template counts. In a later analysis, generation probabilities were computed with a VDJ recombination model fitted to out-of-frame rearrangements, and the resulting probabilities were checked against IGoR. In a later analysis, hypergeometric tests were used to score TCR-TCR, TCR-HLA and TCR-CMV co-occurrence, with a repertoire-size bias correction applied to TCR pairs. In a later analysis, false discovery rates were estimated by permuting HLA or CMV assignments 20 times. In a later analysis, co-occurring TCRs were grouped using DBSCAN, with TCRdist sequence similarity added in when clustering inside HLA-allele-positive subsets. Repertoires with fewer than 30,000 or more than 120,000 public chains were left out of co-occurrence clustering, as were a few repertoires with anomalous nucleotide sharing. What TCRdb holds here is the immuneACCESS table cut down to in-frame rearrangements. Part of the clones is not present; checked against another copy, under half of the missing clones reflect an unresolved V gene, and the others are unexplained. Clone size and V and J calls were adopted from that table, with D and trimming inferred from the DNA. The sample data list about 70,000 clones, and more than 80% of these were observed just once. The biggest ten clones account for less than 2.5% of the sample.

Source material: PBMCs. This sequence originates from a woman younger than 45 in good health and CMV-seronegative. The rearrangement combines TRBV6-5 with TRBJ2-1, with 8 central nucleotides matching TRBD2. DNA sequence: TGTGCCAGCAGTTTTAGCGGGGTTAACAATGAGCAGTTCTTC. Its protein is CASSFSGVNNEQFF.